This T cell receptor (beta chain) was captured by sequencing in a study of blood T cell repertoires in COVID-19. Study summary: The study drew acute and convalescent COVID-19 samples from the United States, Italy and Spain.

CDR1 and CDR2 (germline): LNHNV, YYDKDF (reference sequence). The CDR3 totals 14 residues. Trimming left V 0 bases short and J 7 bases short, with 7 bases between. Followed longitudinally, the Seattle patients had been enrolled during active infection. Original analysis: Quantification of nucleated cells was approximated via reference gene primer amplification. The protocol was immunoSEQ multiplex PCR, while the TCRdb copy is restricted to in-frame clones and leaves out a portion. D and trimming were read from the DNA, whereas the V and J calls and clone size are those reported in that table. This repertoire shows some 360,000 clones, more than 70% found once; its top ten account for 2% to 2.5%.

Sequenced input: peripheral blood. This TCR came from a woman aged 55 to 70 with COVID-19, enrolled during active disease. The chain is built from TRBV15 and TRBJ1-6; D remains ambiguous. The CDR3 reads CATSRDSQNSPLHF. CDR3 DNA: TGTGCCACCAGCAGAGATTCACAAAATTCACCCCTCCACTTT.